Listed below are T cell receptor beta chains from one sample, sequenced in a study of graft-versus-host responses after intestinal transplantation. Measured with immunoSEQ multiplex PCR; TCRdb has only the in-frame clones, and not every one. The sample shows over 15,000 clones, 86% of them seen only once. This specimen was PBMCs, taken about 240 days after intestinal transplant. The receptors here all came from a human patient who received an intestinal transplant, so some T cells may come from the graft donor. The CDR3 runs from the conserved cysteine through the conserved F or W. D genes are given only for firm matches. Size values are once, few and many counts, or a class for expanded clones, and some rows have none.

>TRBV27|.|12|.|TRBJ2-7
TGTGCCAGCAGTCCGGGCGGCTACGAGCAGTACTTC
CASSPGGYEQYF
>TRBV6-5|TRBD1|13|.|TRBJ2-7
TGTGCCAGCAGTCGGGACAGGACCTACGAGCAGTACTTC
CASSRDRTYEQYF
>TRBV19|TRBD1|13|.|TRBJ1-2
TGTGCCAGTAGCCTCGGACAGGGGAACGGCTACACCTTC
CASSLGQGNGYTF
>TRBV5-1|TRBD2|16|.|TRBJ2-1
TGCGCCAGCAGCATGTTAGCGGGGGGCTCCTACAATGAGCAGTTCTTC
CASSMLAGGSYNEQFF
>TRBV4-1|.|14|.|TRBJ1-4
TGCGCCAGCAGCCCCAGGGATACTAATGAAAAACTGTTTTTT
CASSPRDTNEKLFF
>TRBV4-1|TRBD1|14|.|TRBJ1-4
TGCGCCAGCAGGAGGGACAGCGTTAATGAAAAACTGTTTTTT
CASRRDSVNEKLFF
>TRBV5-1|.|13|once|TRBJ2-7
TGCGCCAGCAGCACTCGGGACTCCTACGAGCAGTACTTC
CASSTRDSYEQYF
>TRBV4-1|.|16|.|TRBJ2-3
TGCGCCAGCAGCCAAGGGCGGGGAAGTCGGACAGATACGCAGTATTTT
CASSQGRGSRTDTQYF
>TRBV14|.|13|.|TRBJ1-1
TGTGCCAGCAGCTATCTTATGAACACTGAAGCTTTCTTT
CASSYLMNTEAFF
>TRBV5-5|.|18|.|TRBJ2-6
TGTGCCAGCATCCTTTTTGTCTCGCACAAAAGTCGGGCCAACGTCCTGACTTTC
CASILFVSHKSRANVLTF
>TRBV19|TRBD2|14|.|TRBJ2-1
TGTGCCAGTAAAGCGGGGGGTAACTACAATGAGCAGTTCTTC
CASKAGGNYNEQFF